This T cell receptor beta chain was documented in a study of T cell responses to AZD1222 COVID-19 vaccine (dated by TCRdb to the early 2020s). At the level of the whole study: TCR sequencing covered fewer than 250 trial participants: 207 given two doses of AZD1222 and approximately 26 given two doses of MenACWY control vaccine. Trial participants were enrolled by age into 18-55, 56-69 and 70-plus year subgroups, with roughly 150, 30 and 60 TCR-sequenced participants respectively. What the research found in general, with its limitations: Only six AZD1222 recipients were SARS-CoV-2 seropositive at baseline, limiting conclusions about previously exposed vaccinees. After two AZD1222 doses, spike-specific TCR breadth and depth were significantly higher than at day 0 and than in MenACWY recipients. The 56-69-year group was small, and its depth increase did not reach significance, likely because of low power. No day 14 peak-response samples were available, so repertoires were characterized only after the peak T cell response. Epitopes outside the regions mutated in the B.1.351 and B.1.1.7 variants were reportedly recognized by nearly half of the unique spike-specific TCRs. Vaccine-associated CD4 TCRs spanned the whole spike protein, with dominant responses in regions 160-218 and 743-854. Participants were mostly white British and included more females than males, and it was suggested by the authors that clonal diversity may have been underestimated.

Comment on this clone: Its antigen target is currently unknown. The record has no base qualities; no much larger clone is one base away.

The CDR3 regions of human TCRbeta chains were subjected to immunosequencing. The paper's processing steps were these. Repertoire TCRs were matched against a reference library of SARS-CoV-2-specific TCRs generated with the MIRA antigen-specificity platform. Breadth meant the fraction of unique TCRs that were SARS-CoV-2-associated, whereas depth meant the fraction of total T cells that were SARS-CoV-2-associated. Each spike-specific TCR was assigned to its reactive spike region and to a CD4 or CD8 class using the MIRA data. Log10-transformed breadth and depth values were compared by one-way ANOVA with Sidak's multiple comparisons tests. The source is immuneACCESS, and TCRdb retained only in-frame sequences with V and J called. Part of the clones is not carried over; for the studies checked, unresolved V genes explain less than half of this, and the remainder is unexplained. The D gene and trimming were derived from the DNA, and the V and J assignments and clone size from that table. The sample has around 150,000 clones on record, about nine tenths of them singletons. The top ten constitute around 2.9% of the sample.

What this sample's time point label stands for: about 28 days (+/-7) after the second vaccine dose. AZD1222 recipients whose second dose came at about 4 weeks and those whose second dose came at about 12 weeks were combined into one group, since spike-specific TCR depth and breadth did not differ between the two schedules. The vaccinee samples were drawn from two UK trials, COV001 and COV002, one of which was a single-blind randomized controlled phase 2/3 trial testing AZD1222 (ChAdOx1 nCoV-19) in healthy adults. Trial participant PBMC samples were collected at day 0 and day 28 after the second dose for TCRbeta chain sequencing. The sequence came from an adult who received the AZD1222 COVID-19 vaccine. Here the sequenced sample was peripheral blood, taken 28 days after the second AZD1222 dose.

The DNA sequence reads TGTGCCAGCAGTGACCGGCGGGAGACAGATACGCAGTATTTT. This codes for CASSDRRETDTQYF. This chain joins TRBV6-4 to TRBJ2-3; 7 central bases correspond to TRBD2. Sequences MRHNA (CDR1) and SNTAGT (CDR2) are obtained from the germline V gene. At the junction V is shortened by 2 bases and J by 3 bases; bases outside the gene matches: 2. From its cysteine to its phenylalanine, the CDR3 spans 14 amino acids. The read is trimmed to its CDR3 DNA, 42 bases read in frame from base 1.